This entry describes one T cell receptor (beta chain). The antigen remains unidentified. This CDR3 has 11 amino acids. Germline loops: CDR1 MNHEY, CDR2 SMNVEV (reference sequence). V was trimmed by 6 bases and J by 2 bases, leaving 5 bases between them. This specimen comes from a study of T cell responses to AZD1222 COVID-19 vaccine. General study results and limits: Spike-wide vaccine-associated CD4 TCRs dominated at 160-218 and 743-854. Baseline seropositives among AZD1222 recipients totaled only five to seven.

Produced via immunoSEQ multiplex PCR; TCRdb's table is partial and in-frame only. Among 150,000 to 200,000 clones listed, less than 95% were seen once. This clonotype was obtained from an adult in good health. The chain joins TRBV27 to TRBJ2-7; D not resolved. The source was peripheral blood, collected on day 0 of AZD1222 vaccination. CDR3 sequence: CASSNTYEQYF. The CDR3 DNA reads as TGTGCCAGCAGCAACACCTACGAGCAGTACTTC.